The clone carrying this T cell receptor beta chain was detected a few times. The antigen is not known. Brentuximab vedotin exposure varied among the patients, all of whom had relapsed after autologous stem cell transplantation. The record originates from a study of PD-1 blockade in classical Hodgkin lymphoma. Study conclusions and caveats: While CD8+ TCR diversity did not rise significantly by C4D1, CD4+ TCR diversity did. Before treatment, complete responders showed about the same diversity as newly diagnosed patients.

CDR3 length: 14 amino acids. The germline V gene encodes CDR1 SGHRS and CDR2 YFSETQ. V gave up 5 bases and J gave up 2 bases; unmatched junction bases: 7. Profiling relied on immunoSEQ multiplex PCR, and the TCRdb table lists in-frame clones only, not all of them. The sample lists tens of thousands of clones, around 80% occurring once. Sequenced material: peripheral blood mononuclear cells (PBMCs), taken before the second cycle of nivolumab. The receptor was derived from a human donor with classical Hodgkin lymphoma. This rearrangement joins TRBV5-1 to TRBJ2-7; 7 nucleotides match TRBD1. CDR3 sequence: CASRPSGQTYEQYF. The DNA of the CDR3 is TGCGCCAGCAGACCCTCGGGACAGACCTACGAGCAGTACTTC.